A single sample gave rise to the 11 T cell receptor beta chains below, sequenced in a study of control samples from healthy donors and cancer patients. Sequencing was performed with immunoSEQ multiplex PCR; in TCRdb, only in-frame clones are kept and a portion is missing. This table holds over 150,000 clones, around 94% found once. Sequencing input: blood. Every receptor here comes from a woman aged 18-35 years in good health.

In nucleotides, the CDR3 is TGTGCCAGAGGGTGGGGAAGGGGCAACACTGAAGCTTTCTTT. Its protein is CARGWGRGNTEAFF. V gene TRBV5-3 combines with J gene TRBJ1-1; a weak D match, TRBD1 (5 bases). TRBV5-3 counts as an open reading frame of uncertain function. V was trimmed by 7 bases and J by 2 bases, leaving 15 bases between them. There are 14 residues in the CDR3.

The gene calls are TRBV7-9 and TRBJ1-4; D remains unclear. Germline CDR1 reads SEHNR; CDR2 reads FQNEAQ (reference sequence). V lost 1 base to trimming and J lost 8 bases, with 8 bases between them. The CDR3 spans 13 residues. The chain's CDR3 is CASSLERREKLFF. CDR3 in DNA: TGTGCCAGCAGCTTAGAGAGGCGGGAAAAACTGTTTTTT.

J is TRBJ1-1 and V is TRBV28; 8 nucleotides match TRBD1. Losses at the gene ends were 5 bases for V and 1 base for J; bases not matched to a gene: 6. CDR1 MDHEN and CDR2 SYDVKM come from the germline V gene. The length of the CDR3 is 15 residues. CDR3 in amino acids: CASSVPGGANTEAFF. CDR3 sequence (DNA): TGTGCCAGCAGTGTACCAGGGGGCGCGAACACTGAAGCTTTCTTT.

The gene calls are TRBV10-3 and TRBJ1-1; 8 bases align to TRBD1. The junction had 5 bases not matched to a gene; V was cut back by 7 bases and J by 1 base. This CDR3 has 14 residues. Germline CDR1 and CDR2: ENHRY and SYGVKD. CDR3 residues: CAITEGTGNTEAFF. In DNA form, the CDR3 reads TGTGCCATCACCGAGGGGACAGGGAACACTGAAGCTTTCTTT.

The chain links TRBV6-5 to TRBJ2-3, with a tentative D call TRBD1 (6 bases). This CDR3 has 14 amino acids. Germline V gene sequence: CDR1 MNHEY, CDR2 SVGAGI. V was shortened by 4 bases and J by 2 bases, with 10 bases between the two germline ends. The CDR3 nucleotides are TGTGCCAGCAGTTCGGGACAAACCACAGATACGCAGTATTTT. Translating gives CASSSGQTTDTQYF.

The chain employs TRBV10-2 and TRBJ2-7; D may be TRBD1 (5 bases). V shed 3 bases and J shed 7 bases, with 10 bases lying between them. Germline assignment: CDR1 WSHSY and CDR2 SAAADI. CDR3 length equals 12 residues. CDR3 DNA sequence: TGCGCCAGCAGTGACAGGGAAGGAGAGCAGTACTTC. Translated: CASSDREGEQYF.

The chain employs TRBV5-4 and TRBJ2-3; 12 bases fit TRBD2. There are 15 residues in the CDR3. V lost 4 bases to trimming and J lost 2 bases; unmatched junction nucleotides: 2. Per germline, CDR1 SGHNT and CDR2 YYREEE (reference sequence). In DNA form, the CDR3 reads TGTGCCAGCAGCCTAGCGGGAGGGTCCACAGATACGCAGTATTTT. Translation: CASSLAGGSTDTQYF.

The V gene is TRBV5-1, the J gene TRBJ1-3; D is undetermined. Per germline, CDR1 SGHRS and CDR2 YFSETQ. V lost 0 bases, J lost 8 bases, and 12 bases lay in between. The CDR3 has 14 residues. CDR3 bases: TGCGCCAGCAGCTTGGGAGAGACCCTTGACACCATATATTTT. Translated: CASSLGETLDTIYF.

The chain uses TRBV28 and TRBJ1-3; TRBD1 matches at 7 bases. CDR3 length equals 16 residues. CDR1 MDHEN and CDR2 SYDVKM come from the germline V gene. The ends lost 6 bases at V and 3 bases at J; junction bases unmatched: 11. The CDR3 reads CASSLGQVFIGNTIYF. CDR3 coding DNA: TGTGCCAGCAGCCTCGGACAGGTTTTTATTGGAAACACCATATATTTT.

The chain recombines TRBV28 with TRBJ1-6, with D possibly TRBD1 on 5 matching bases. Germline V lookup: CDR1 MDHEN, CDR2 SYDVKM. V shed 7 bases and J shed 5 bases, with 18 bases lying between them. CDR3 length: 16 residues. The chain's CDR3 is CASTYMDMADNSPLHF. CDR3 sequence (DNA): TGTGCCAGCACCTACATGGACATGGCCGATAATTCACCCCTCCACTTT.

The V and J genes are TRBV4-1 and TRBJ1-1, with D perhaps matching TRBD1 (5 bases). The V and J ends lost 1 base and 3 bases respectively, with 12 bases between them. The CDR3 has 15 residues. Germline V gives CDR1 MGHRA, CDR2 YSYEKL. The CDR3 here is CASSQAQGWDTEAFF. In DNA, the CDR3 is TGCGCCAGCAGCCAAGCCCAGGGATGGGACACTGAAGCTTTCTTT.